The 13 T cell receptor beta chains below all came from one sample that was sequenced in a study of T cells in Graves' hyperthyroidism and ophthalmopathy. The TCR beta CDR3 regions underwent amplification using RNA transcripts as the source. A set of HTBI primers served as the primers for a first-round RT-PCR of the TCR CDR3. One entry per CDR3 protein results from TCRdb running MiXCR on the multiplex PCR reads. The top ten hold 3% to 4% of the sample, which has about 59,000 distinct CDR3 sequences, around 53% seen once. Source material: blood. The receptors shown here come from a woman in her sixties or seventies with Graves' ophthalmopathy.

Ten or more counts support this clonotype. The rearrangement links TRBV6-5 to TRBJ2-7, with D tentatively TRBD1 (5 bases). V was shortened by 6 bases and J by 5 bases, with 14 bases between the two germline ends. CDR3 size: 13 residues. Germline V gene sequence: CDR1 MNHEY, CDR2 SVGAGI. CDR3 sequence: CASRGSGKDEQYF. Written as DNA, the CDR3 is TGTGCCAGCAGGGGGTCAGGGAAAGACGAGCAGTACTTC.

The rearrangement links TRBV12-3 or TRBV12-4 to TRBJ2-1; 10 bases align to TRBD2. The CDR3 runs 16 residues. V was clipped by 2 bases and J by 3 bases; unmatched bases: 4. CDR3 nucleotides: TGTGCCAGCAGTTTAACAGGGACTAGCGACTACAATGAGCAGTTCTTC. Translation gives CASSLTGTSDYNEQFF.

The sample holds many counts of this clonotype. The rearrangement uses TRBV20-1 and TRBJ2-3, with a possible D match to TRBD1 (6 bases). The germline V and J ends were trimmed by 3 bases and 5 bases, with 18 bases remaining between them. CDR3 size: 15 residues. CDR1 DFQATT and CDR2 SNEGSKA come from the germline V gene (reference sequence). The CDR3 DNA sequence: TGCAGTGCTAGCCCCGGACAGCCAACCCAAGATACGCAGTATTTT. Protein sequence: CSASPGQPTQDTQYF.

In this sample, this clonotype turned up many times. The chain couples TRBV12-3 or TRBV12-4 to TRBJ2-2; D remains ambiguous. The CDR3 spans 11 residues. Trimming removed 4 bases at V and 6 bases at J, with 3 bases between. CDR3 in DNA: TGTGCCAGCAGTTACTCCGGGGAGCTGTTTTTT. Translating it yields CASSYSGELFF.

V gene TRBV11-2 combines with J gene TRBJ2-7; 7 bases match TRBD2. Per germline, CDR1 SGHAT and CDR2 FQNNGV. The CDR3 length is 13 residues. J lost 7 bases, V lost 3 bases, and 6 bases had no gene match. The CDR3 region is CASSLGGSGEQYF. In DNA, the CDR3 is TGTGCCAGCAGCTTGGGAGGGAGCGGGGAGCAGTACTTC.

V is TRBV15 and J is TRBJ2-1, with D perhaps matching TRBD1 or TRBD2 (5 bases each). CDR1 LNHNV and CDR2 YYDKDF come from the germline V gene (reference sequence). The germline V and J ends were trimmed by 3 bases and 4 bases, with 22 bases remaining between them. This CDR3 has 18 amino acids. As DNA, the CDR3 is TGTGCCACCAGCAGGGGAGTAGGTGAAGGACATGCGTACAATGAGCAGTTCTTC. It codes for CATSRGVGEGHAYNEQFF.

The chain links TRBV29-1 to TRBJ2-7; either TRBD1 or TRBD2 may fit D (6 bases each). The V end lost 7 bases, the J end lost 7 bases, and 11 bases lay between the germline ends. This CDR3 is 10 amino acids long. CDR1 and CDR2 (germline): SQVTM, ANQGSEA. The CDR3, as DNA: TGCAGCGGGGGGGCTGGTGAGCAGTACTTC. Its protein product is CSGGAGEQYF.

The gene calls are TRBV7-6 and TRBJ1-1, with 8 bases aligning to TRBD1. Looked up from germline, CDR1 is SGHVS and CDR2 is FNYEAQ. This CDR3 is built from 13 residues. Trimming cost V 2 bases and J 12 bases; bases outside gene matches: 8. The CDR3 protein is CASSLSQGAKTFF. The DNA for the CDR3 is TGTGCCAGCAGCTTAAGCCAGGGGGCGAAAACTTTCTTT.

This clonotype was seen many times. The chain couples TRBV12-3 or TRBV12-4 to TRBJ2-3; the match to TRBD1 covers 10 bases. J gave up 4 bases and V 6 bases, and 4 bases lay outside the gene matches. This CDR3 contains 14 residues. The CDR3 sequence: CASRGTGVPDTQYF. For the CDR3, the DNA is TGTGCCAGCAGGGGGACAGGGGTTCCAGATACGCAGTATTTT.

With respect to this clonotype: It is likely a read error, because the conserved phenylalanine at the end of the CDR3 is missing. No DNA is shown, since the ends of the CDR3 on it are uncertain; the CDR3 is the one TCRdb lists. The V and J genes are TRBV7-3 and TRBJ1-2. The CDR3 has 8 amino acids, counting both end residues. From germline, CDR1 is SGHTA and CDR2 FQGTGA. The CDR3 region is CASSGGLA.

Points on this clonotype: A much larger clone differs by one base, so this may be a read error. V gene TRBV3-1 combines with J gene TRBJ2-5; 10 nucleotides align to TRBD2. CDR3 size: 16 residues. Germline V CDR1 and CDR2: LGHDT, YNNKEL (reference sequence). CDR3 amino acids: CASSPWTSGTQETLYF. CDR3 nucleotides: TGTGCCAGCAGCCCTTGGACTAGCGGAACGCAAGAGACCCTGTACTTC.

The rearrangement joins TRBV24-1 to TRBJ2-1; the D call may be TRBD1 or TRBD2 (5 bases each). V lost 9 bases, J lost 4 bases, and 12 bases lay in between. Germline CDR1 reads KGHDR; CDR2 reads SFDVKD. CDR3 length equals 13 residues. Here the CDR3 DNA reads TGTGCCACCGAGGGGACGGGATACAATGAGCAGTTCTTC. This translates into CATEGTGYNEQFF.

Many counts were recorded for this clonotype. The V gene is TRBV20-1, the J gene TRBJ2-3; no reliable D call. The V end was cut by 3 bases, the J end by 0 bases, with 10 bases between. The germline gives CDR1 DFQATT, CDR2 SNEGSKA (reference sequence). This CDR3 has 14 amino acids. The CDR3 DNA follows: TGCAGTGCTAGCCCTCGGATTAGCACAGATACGCAGTATTTT. This sequence encodes CSASPRISTDTQYF.